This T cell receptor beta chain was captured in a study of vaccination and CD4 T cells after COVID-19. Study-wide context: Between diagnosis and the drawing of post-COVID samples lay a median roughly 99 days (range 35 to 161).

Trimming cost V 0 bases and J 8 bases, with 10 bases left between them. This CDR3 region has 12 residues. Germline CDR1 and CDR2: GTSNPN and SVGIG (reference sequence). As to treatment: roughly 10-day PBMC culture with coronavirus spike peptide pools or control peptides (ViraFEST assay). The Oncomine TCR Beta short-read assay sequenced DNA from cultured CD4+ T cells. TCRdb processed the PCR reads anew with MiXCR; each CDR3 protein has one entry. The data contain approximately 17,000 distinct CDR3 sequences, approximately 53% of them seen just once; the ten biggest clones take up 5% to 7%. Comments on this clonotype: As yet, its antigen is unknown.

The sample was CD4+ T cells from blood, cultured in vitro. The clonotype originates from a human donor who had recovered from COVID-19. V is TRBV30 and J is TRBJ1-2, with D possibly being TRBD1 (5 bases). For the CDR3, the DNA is TGTGCCTGGAGTGTAAGCGGGGGGGGCTACACCTTC. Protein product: CAWSVSGGGYTF.